These 24 T cell receptor beta chains were all obtained from the same sample, sequenced in a study of blood T cell repertoires in COVID-19. Profiling relied on immunoSEQ multiplex PCR, and the TCRdb table lists in-frame clones only, not all of them. There are a few hundred thousand clones in the sample; around 91% occur only once, and approximately 16% lies in the top ten. Sequencing was carried out using PBMCs or T cells enriched from blood (not recorded which). The receptors derive from a man aged 25 to 40 who had been exposed to COVID-19.

The chain carries TRBV30 and TRBJ2-1; D perhaps matches TRBD2 (6 bases). V was cut by 8 bases and J by 5 bases, with 16 bases left in between. This CDR3 has 13 amino acids. Germline CDR1 is GTSNPN and CDR2 is SVGIG (reference sequence). CDR3 nucleotides: TGTGCCCGAAGGCGCGGGGCAAACAATGAGCAGTTCTTC. Translation gives CARRRGANNEQFF. Using reference TRBV30 and TRBJ2-1 for the parts outside the CDR3, the full variable domain is SQTIHQWPATLVQPVGSPLSLECTVEGTSNPNLYWYRQAAGRGLQLLFYSVGIGQISSEVPQNLSASRPQDRQFILSSKKLLLSDSGFYLCARRRGANNEQFFGPGTRLTVL.

The genes are TRBV19 and TRBJ2-2, with 7 bases aligning to TRBD1. With 1 base clipped from V and 5 bases from J, the junction kept 4 bases outside the gene matches. Germline CDR1 LNHDA, CDR2 SQIVND (reference sequence). This CDR3 contains 15 residues. CDR3 protein: CASSIGDRDTGELFF. CDR3 bases: TGTGCCAGTAGTATAGGAGACAGGGATACCGGGGAGCTGTTTTTT.

This clone is a singleton in its sample. The chain combines TRBV14 with TRBJ2-2; a possible D gene is TRBD1 (5 bases). From germline, CDR1 is SGHDN and CDR2 FVKESK. Trimming stripped 4 bases from V and 1 base from J, with 10 bases between. CDR3 size: 15 residues. DNA of the CDR3: TGTGCCAGCAGCCCCCGGACACTGAACACCGGGGAGCTGTTTTTT. It codes for CASSPRTLNTGELFF.

V and J are TRBV5-1 and TRBJ1-1, with D perhaps TRBD1 (6 bases). V was shortened by 4 bases and J by 3 bases, with 16 bases between the two germline ends. The CDR3 consists of 15 residues. Germline V gene lookup returns CDR1 SGHRS and CDR2 YFSETQ. The CDR3 DNA is TGCGCCAGCAGCCCCACTCCGACAGGCCACACTGAAGCTTTCTTT. It is translated as CASSPTPTGHTEAFF.

The genes are TRBV4-3 and TRBJ1-3, with D tentatively TRBD1 (5 bases). Trimming shortened V by 1 base and J by 1 base, and 11 bases separated the two germline ends. The CDR3 loop spans 16 amino acids. The V gene's germline CDR1 is LGHNA and CDR2 YSLEER. The CDR3 sequence: CASSQVGTTSGNTIYF. The CDR3 region has the DNA TGCGCCAGCAGCCAAGTTGGGACTACGTCTGGAAACACCATATATTTT.

This clone was counted a single time. This chain connects TRBV12-3 or TRBV12-4 to TRBJ2-1; D might be TRBD1 (6 bases). V lost 3 bases and J 10 bases, leaving 10 bases between the germline ends. The CDR3 totals 12 residues. The CDR3 region is CASSFRGFEQFF. CDR3 nucleotides: TGTGCCAGCAGTTTCAGGGGTTTCGAGCAGTTCTTC.

The chain carries TRBV2 and TRBJ2-5; 10 bases are shared with TRBD2. The V and J ends lost 5 bases and 0 bases, in that order; junction bases with no gene match: 9. The CDR3 is 17 residues long. The germline gives CDR1 SNHLY, CDR2 FYNNEI. In DNA, the CDR3 is TGTGCCAGCAGTTACAGTCCTAGCGGGGGTAACCAAGAGACCCAGTACTTC. Its translation: CASSYSPSGGNQETQYF.

The rearrangement links TRBV7-9 to TRBJ1-5; weak D call: TRBD1 (5 bases). Germline V gene lookup returns CDR1 SEHNR and CDR2 FQNEAQ (reference sequence). This CDR3 contains 17 residues. Trimming left V 5 bases short and J 5 bases short, with 22 bases between. The CDR3 region has the DNA TGTGCCAGCAGCCCTATCGGAGGGGTGGGGGATTATCAGCCCCAGCATTTT. Amino acid sequence: CASSPIGGVGDYQPQHF.

The gene calls are TRBV28 and TRBJ1-6, with D possibly being TRBD1 (5 bases). V lost 6 bases and J 10 bases, leaving 19 bases between the germline ends. The CDR3 is 15 amino acids. Germline values: CDR1 MDHEN, CDR2 SYDVKM. The CDR3 DNA sequence: TGTGCCAGCAGCTCGATCCAGGGTCAGGAATCACCCCTCCACTTT. Translating gives CASSSIQGQESPLHF.

The V gene is TRBV7-6, the J gene TRBJ2-7; 12 bases agree with TRBD2. With V trimmed by 1 base and J by 1 base, 2 bases remained unmatched. CDR3 size: 16 residues. Germline CDR1 SGHVS, CDR2 FNYEAQ. The CDR3 region has the DNA TGTGCCAGCAGCTTAGGGACTAGCGGGGCATCCTACGAGCAGTACTTC. Protein: CASSLGTSGASYEQYF.

V and J are TRBV2 and TRBJ1-2; 7 nucleotides match TRBD1. CDR3 length: 14 residues. V trimming: 4 bases; J trimming: 4 bases; junction bases outside the gene matches: 6. The germline V gene has CDR1 SNHLY and CDR2 FYNNEI. CDR3 DNA sequence: TGTGCCAGCAGTGCGGGGACAGCTTCCTATGGCTACACCTTC. Encoded protein: CASSAGTASYGYTF.

This chain joins TRBV4-2 and TRBJ2-5, with TRBD1 identical over 8 bases. V shed 4 bases and J 7 bases; nucleotides not matched to a gene: 8. The CDR3 extends over 14 amino acids. Germline V gene sequence: CDR1 LGHNA, CDR2 YNFKEQ. This CDR3 is CASSPTGEVGTQYF. CDR3 in DNA: TGTGCCAGCAGCCCGACAGGGGAGGTCGGGACCCAGTACTTC.

V and J are TRBV4-1 and TRBJ1-6; no definite D call. CDR1 and CDR2 from the germline V gene are MGHRA and YSYEKL. V was clipped by 4 bases and J by 0 bases, with 13 bases between them. CDR3 size: 17 residues. CDR3 DNA sequence: TGCGCCAGCAGCCCCCCTCTATCACGCTCCTATAATTCACCCCTCCACTTT. Its protein is CASSPPLSRSYNSPLHF.

The CDR3 nucleotides read TGCGCCAGCAAAACGGGGTTCGCTGCCGGCTCTGGGGCCAACGTCCTGACTTTC. Its translation: CASKTGFAAGSGANVLTF. The chain recombines TRBV5-1 with TRBJ2-6; D is possibly TRBD2 (5 bases). The CDR3 extends over 18 amino acids. V was clipped by 6 bases and J by 0 bases, with 19 bases between them. Germline V gene data show CDR1 as SGHRS and CDR2 as YFSETQ.

The chain recombines TRBV7-3 with TRBJ1-1; D is unresolved. Germline CDR1 and CDR2: SGHTA and FQGTGA. The CDR3 has 13 amino acids. The V end was cut by 5 bases, the J end by 1 base, with 8 bases between. The chain's CDR3 is CASSVTQNTEAFF. DNA of the CDR3: TGTGCCAGCAGCGTCACACAGAACACTGAAGCTTTCTTT.

The J gene is TRBJ2-7, the V gene TRBV23-1; possible D gene TRBD1, 5 bases. TRBV23-1 belongs to the ORF category, with a function that is uncertain. This CDR3 is 12 amino acids long. The V gene lost 4 bases and the J gene lost 12 bases, with 16 bases spanning the gap. The CDR3, as DNA: TGCGCCAGCAGTCCATCTCCCCTAAGGGGGTACTTC. It is translated as CASSPSPLRGYF.

The genes are TRBV6-5 and TRBJ1-5; tentative D call: TRBD1 (6 bases). V was shortened by 11 bases and J by 6 bases, with 17 bases between the two germline ends. The CDR3 covers 13 residues. Looked up from germline, CDR1 is MNHEY and CDR2 is SVGAGI. CDR3 nucleotide sequence: TGTGCCGTAGGGTTGGGGGCGCGTCAGCCCCAGCATTTT. It codes for CAVGLGARQPQHF.

This clone was seen a single time. J is TRBJ2-1 and V is TRBV7-9; 12 bases match TRBD2. V gave up 1 base and J gave up 6 bases; unmatched junction bases: 10. Germline assignment: CDR1 SEHNR and CDR2 FQNEAQ (reference sequence). The CDR3 has 18 residues. CDR3 amino acids: CASSLEASGGAVFNEQFF. The DNA of the CDR3 is TGTGCCAGCAGCTTAGAGGCTAGCGGGGGGGCAGTTTTCAATGAGCAGTTCTTC.

The sample holds one count of this clone. The rearrangement joins TRBV5-4 to TRBJ1-1; D perhaps matches TRBD1 (5 bases). The germline CDR1 and CDR2 sequences are SGHNT and YYREEE (reference sequence). The CDR3 extends over 16 amino acids. The V gene lost 4 bases and the J gene lost 4 bases, with 20 bases spanning the gap. The DNA of the CDR3 is TGTGCCAGCAGCCCACCCCCGGGGGACTTGGGCACTGAAGCTTTCTTT. Translated, it gives CASSPPPGDLGTEAFF.

This chain joins TRBV2 and TRBJ2-7, with 11 bases aligning to TRBD2. J gave up 1 base and V 8 bases, and 1 base lay outside the gene matches. Germline V lookup: CDR1 SNHLY, CDR2 FYNNEI. The CDR3 contains 13 residues. CDR3 loop: CASGTSGSYEQYF. DNA for the CDR3: TGTGCCAGCGGGACTAGCGGTTCCTACGAGCAGTACTTC.

The chain is built from TRBV5-6 and TRBJ1-2; D unclear. Trimming took off 4 bases at V and 5 bases at J, with 12 bases between the two ends. Germline V gene data show CDR1 as SGHDT and CDR2 as YYEEEE. The CDR3 runs 13 residues. Written as DNA, the CDR3 is TGTGCCAGCAGCGCTTCCCCGGGGTATGGCTACACCTTC. Protein sequence: CASSASPGYGYTF.

The chain links TRBV29-1 to TRBJ1-1, with 11 bases that match TRBD1. The CDR3 totals 14 residues. The V gene end was trimmed by 4 bases and the J gene end by 4 bases; junction bases not matched to a gene: 5. Germline lookup yields CDR1 SQVTM and CDR2 ANQGSEA. The CDR3 DNA is TGCAGCGTTGTGGACAGGGGGCTGGGCACTGAAGCTTTCTTT. It translates to CSVVDRGLGTEAFF.

The sample holds a few counts of this clone. The V call is TRBV27, the J call TRBJ1-2, with D possibly being TRBD1 (5 bases). This CDR3 comprises 13 residues. V lost 8 bases and J lost 4, with 14 bases in between. Germline CDR1 MNHEY, CDR2 SMNVEV (reference sequence). CDR3 coding DNA: TGTGCCAGCGGACGACAGAGATCCTATGGCTACACCTTC. Its protein is CASGRQRSYGYTF.

This clone turned up a few times. The genes are TRBV29-1 and TRBJ1-1; 7 bases fit TRBD1. The trim removed 5 bases at V and 4 bases at J, leaving 4 bases unmatched. Germline CDR1 and CDR2: SQVTM and ANQGSEA. The CDR3 is 12 residues long. The CDR3 nucleotides are TGCAGCGTTCTGACAGGGTTCACTGAAGCTTTCTTT. It translates to CSVLTGFTEAFF. The full variable domain, completed using reference TRBV29-1 and TRBJ1-1, is SAVISQKPSRDICQRGTSLTIQCQVDSQVTMMFWYRQQPGQSLTLIATANQGSEATYESGFVIDKFPISRPNLTFSTLTVSNMSPEDSSIYLCSVLTGFTEAFFGQGTRLTVV.